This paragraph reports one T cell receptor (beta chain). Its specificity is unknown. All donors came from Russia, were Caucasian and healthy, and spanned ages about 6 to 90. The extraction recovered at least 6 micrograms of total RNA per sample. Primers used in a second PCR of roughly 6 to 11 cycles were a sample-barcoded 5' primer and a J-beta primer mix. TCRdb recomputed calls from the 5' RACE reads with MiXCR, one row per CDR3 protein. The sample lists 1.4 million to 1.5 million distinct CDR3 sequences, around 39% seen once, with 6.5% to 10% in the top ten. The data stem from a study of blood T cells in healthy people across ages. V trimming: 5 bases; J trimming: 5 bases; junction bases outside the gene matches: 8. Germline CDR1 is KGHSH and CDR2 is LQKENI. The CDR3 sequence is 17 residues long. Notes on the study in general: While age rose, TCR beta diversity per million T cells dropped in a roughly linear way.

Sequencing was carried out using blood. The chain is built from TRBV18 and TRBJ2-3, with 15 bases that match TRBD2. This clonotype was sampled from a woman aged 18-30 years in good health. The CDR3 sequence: CASSWTSGRAVGDTQYF. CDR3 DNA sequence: TGTGCCAGCTCATGGACTAGCGGGAGGGCCGTCGGAGATACGCAGTATTTT.